Below are 15 T cell receptor beta chains sequenced from a single sample in a study of T cells after yellow fever vaccination. One entry per CDR3 protein results from TCRdb running MiXCR on the 5' RACE reads. The sample records some 600,000 distinct CDR3 sequences, approximately 13% being singletons. The starting material was PBMCs, obtained on the day of the yellow fever booster vaccination. Receptor source: a man aged 25-45 years who received the YFV17D yellow fever vaccine.

The V and J genes are TRBV19 and TRBJ2-7; no clear D gene. The germline V gene has CDR1 LNHDA and CDR2 SQIVND (reference sequence). This CDR3 contains 14 residues. Trimming took off 7 bases at V and 5 bases at J, with 18 bases between the two ends. CDR3 coding DNA: TGTGCCAGTAAGTGGGTCACCCCAGGTAACGAGCAGTACTTC. Residues: CASKWVTPGNEQYF.

This clonotype showed up just a few times. The chain carries TRBV11-2 and TRBJ2-7, with a weak D call TRBD2 (7 bases). The CDR3 sequence is 20 residues long. The germline CDR1 and CDR2 sequences are SGHAT and FQNNGV. V was pared by 1 base and J by 0 bases, with 25 bases between. CDR3 residues: CASSLGGRGAGRGISYEQYF. The CDR3 coding sequence is TGTGCCAGCAGCTTAGGGGGTCGTGGAGCGGGGAGGGGGATCTCCTACGAGCAGTACTTC. The complete variable domain, with remaining parts taken from reference TRBV11-2 and TRBJ2-7, reads EAGVAQSPRYKIIEKRQSVAFWCNPISGHATLYWYQQILGQGPKLLIQFQNNGVVDDSQLPKDRFSAERLKGVDSTLKIQPAKLEDSAVYLCASSLGGRGAGRGISYEQYFGPGTRLTVT.

The genes are TRBV5-6 and TRBJ2-7; no clear D gene. There are 14 residues in the CDR3. Germline V gene sequence: CDR1 SGHDT, CDR2 YYEEEE. Trimming removed 4 bases from V and 0 bases from J, with 11 bases in between. In DNA form, the CDR3 reads TGTGCCAGCAGCGGTAGCTCCAGCTCCTACGAGCAGTACTTC. Amino acids: CASSGSSSSYEQYF.

The chain is built from TRBV11-2 and TRBJ2-1; 16 nucleotides match TRBD2. Losses at the gene ends were 1 base for V and 6 bases for J; bases not matched to a gene: 15. The length of the CDR3 is 21 residues. The germline V gene has CDR1 SGHAT and CDR2 FQNNGV. Written as DNA, the CDR3 is TGTGCCAGCAGCTTAGTGACCTCGGGACTAGCGGGAGGGCCCTCGGGCAATGAGCAGTTCTTC. Protein: CASSLVTSGLAGGPSGNEQFF.

This clonotype has a count of ten or more. The J gene is TRBJ2-5, the V gene TRBV21-1; no DNA check was done on the table's D call, TRBD1. TRBV21-1 is designated a pseudogene. The CDR3 has 15 residues. This CDR3 is CASSISGTGGETQYF. DNA for the CDR3: TGTGCCAGCAGCATCTCCGGGACAGGGGGGGAGACCCAGTACTTC.

This clonotype was counted only a few times. The rearrangement links TRBV7-9 to TRBJ2-5; D is unclear. The CDR3 spans 14 residues. Germline V gene sequence: CDR1 SEHNR, CDR2 FQNEAQ (reference sequence). With 6 bases removed from V and 1 base from J, the gap between germline ends came to 12 bases. The CDR3 DNA sequence: TGTGCCAGCAGTGAACCCCGGACCCAAGAGACCCAGTACTTC. Translating gives CASSEPRTQETQYF.

The rearrangement joins TRBV30 to TRBJ2-7; tentatively, D is TRBD1 or TRBD2 (5 bases each). Per germline, CDR1 GTSNPN and CDR2 SVGIG (reference sequence). V was trimmed by 3 bases and J by 0 bases, leaving 12 bases between them. CDR3 length: 14 residues. The CDR3 DNA reads TGTGCCTGGAGACTAGGGGCTAGCTCCTACGAGCAGTACTTC. It codes for CAWRLGASSYEQYF.

This clonotype was seen only a few times. The rearrangement uses TRBV15 and TRBJ2-5, with 10 bases fitting TRBD2. Germline CDR1 is LNHNV and CDR2 is YYDKDF (reference sequence). Trimming removed 0 bases from V and 3 bases from J; junction bases left unmatched: 4. CDR3 length equals 16 residues. The CDR3 sequence: CATSRDLAGGKETQYF. DNA of the CDR3: TGTGCCACCAGCAGAGATTTAGCGGGAGGTAAAGAGACCCAGTACTTC.

The chain combines TRBV7-2 with TRBJ2-5; 10 nucleotides line up with TRBD2. V lost 4 bases and J lost 5; bases outside the gene matches: 7. The CDR3 runs to 15 residues. Germline V gene data show CDR1 as SGHTA and CDR2 as FQGNSA. The CDR3: CASSSLSGRRETQYF. CDR3 coding DNA: TGTGCCAGCAGCTCTCTTAGCGGGAGGCGGGAGACCCAGTACTTC.

The gene calls are TRBV20-1 and TRBJ2-5; D possibly uses TRBD1 or TRBD2 (5 bases each). The germline gives CDR1 DFQATT, CDR2 SNEGSKA (reference sequence). V was shortened by 5 bases and J by 5 bases, with 15 bases between the two germline ends. The CDR3 is 13 residues long. The CDR3 spells CSAGWDRSETQYF. The DNA for the CDR3 is TGCAGTGCTGGGTGGGACCGGTCCGAGACCCAGTACTTC.

This chain links TRBV20-1 with TRBJ2-7; D unclear. CDR3 length: 12 amino acids. In germline, CDR1 is DFQATT, CDR2 SNEGSKA (reference sequence). Between the trimmed V and J ends, which lost 0 bases and 3 bases, there was a span of 6 bases. The CDR3 is CSARDGYYEQYF. In DNA, the CDR3 is TGCAGTGCTAGAGATGGATACTACGAGCAGTACTTC.

The gene calls are TRBV6-5 and TRBJ2-7, with a tentative D call TRBD1 (5 bases). The germline V and J ends were trimmed by 0 bases and 6 bases, with 9 bases remaining between them. This CDR3 has 13 amino acids. The germline V gene encodes CDR1 MNHEY and CDR2 SVGAGI. The CDR3 region has the DNA TGTGCCAGCAGTTACTCCAGGGTGGGCGAGCAGTACTTC. Its translation: CASSYSRVGEQYF.

This clonotype was counted a few times. The CDR3: CASSPGTGQGTEAFF. CDR3 DNA: TGTGCCAGCTCACCGGGGACAGGGCAGGGTACTGAAGCTTTCTTT. The V and J genes are TRBV18 and TRBJ1-1; 9 nucleotides line up with TRBD1. This CDR3 has 15 residues. Trimming cost V 3 bases and J 5 bases; bases outside gene matches: 7. Germline lookup yields CDR1 KGHSH and CDR2 LQKENI. Full variable domain (outside the CDR3, taken from reference TRBV18 and TRBJ1-1): NAGVMQNPRHLVRRRGQEARLRCSPMKGHSHVYWYRQLPEEGLKFMVYLQKENIIDESGMPKERFSAEFPKEGPSILRIQQVVRGDSAAYFCASSPGTGQGTEAFFGQGTRLTVV.

The chain uses TRBV7-9 and TRBJ2-1; 9 positions match TRBD2. This CDR3 has 15 residues. Unmatched junction bases numbered 6, after V lost 5 bases and J lost 4 bases. CDR1 is SEHNR and CDR2 is FQNEAQ in the germline V gene (reference sequence). The DNA of the CDR3 is TGTGCCAGCAGCCCTCTAGCGGGATATTACAATGAGCAGTTCTTC. It encodes CASSPLAGYYNEQFF. Combining the CDR3 with reference TRBV7-9 and TRBJ2-1 gives the whole variable domain DTGVSQNPRHKITKRGQNVTFRCDPISEHNRLYWYRQTLGQGPEFLTYFQNEAQLEKSRLLSDRFSAERPKGSFSTLEIQRTEQGDSAMYLCASSPLAGYYNEQFFGPGTRLTVL.

The CDR3 reads CASSLDGLAGYEQYF. The CDR3 coding sequence is TGTGCCAGCAGCTTAGATGGACTAGCGGGCTACGAGCAGTACTTC. This rearrangement joins TRBV7-2 to TRBJ2-7; 11 bases map to TRBD2. Trimming at V came to 1 base and at J to 3 bases, leaving 2 bases not matched to a gene. Germline V CDR1 and CDR2: SGHTA, FQGNSA. The CDR3 totals 15 residues.